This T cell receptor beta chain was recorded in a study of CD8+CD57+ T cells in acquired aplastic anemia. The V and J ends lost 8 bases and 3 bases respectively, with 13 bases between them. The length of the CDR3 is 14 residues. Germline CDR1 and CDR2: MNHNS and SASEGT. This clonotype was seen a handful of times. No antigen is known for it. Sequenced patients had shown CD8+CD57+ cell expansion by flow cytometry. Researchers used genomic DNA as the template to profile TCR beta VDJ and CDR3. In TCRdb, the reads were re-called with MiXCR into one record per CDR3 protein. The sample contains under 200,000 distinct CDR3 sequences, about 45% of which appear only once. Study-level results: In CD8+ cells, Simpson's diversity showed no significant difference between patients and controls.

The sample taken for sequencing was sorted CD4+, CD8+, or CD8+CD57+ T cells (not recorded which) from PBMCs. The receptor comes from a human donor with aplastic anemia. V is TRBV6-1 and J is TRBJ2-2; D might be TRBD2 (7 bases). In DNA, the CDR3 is TGTGCCAGCTCCCCGCGGGGGCACACCGGGGAGCTGTTTTTT. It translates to CASSPRGHTGELFF.